The next 7 T cell receptor beta chains were all read from a single sample in a study of neurological immune-mediated disorders. TCRdb processed the 5' RACE reads anew with MiXCR; each CDR3 protein has one entry. In the table there are more than 60,000 distinct CDR3 sequences, 3.5% to 4.5% of which are singletons. The specimen was PBMCs. All receptors derive from a woman between 50 and 59 years old with multiple sclerosis.

Many counts were recorded for this clonotype. The J gene is TRBJ2-5, the V gene TRBV20-1; D gene unclear. The CDR3 totals 12 residues. Trimming took 4 bases from V and 2 from J, leaving 8 bases between them. Germline CDR1 and CDR2: DFQATT and SNEGSKA (reference sequence). The DNA of the CDR3 is TGCAGTGCTAACCCCGCGCAAGAGACCCAGTACTTC. It is translated as CSANPAQETQYF.

This clonotype was picked up many times. This chain links TRBV6-1 with TRBJ2-7, with 8 bases identical to TRBD1. V was clipped by 7 bases and J by 3 bases; unmatched bases: 2. The CDR3 loop spans 12 amino acids. Germline assignment: CDR1 MNHNS and CDR2 SASEGT. CDR3 sequence reads: CASNDRGYEQYF. The CDR3 DNA sequence: TGTGCCAGCAATGACAGGGGCTACGAGCAGTACTTC.

This clonotype was counted at least ten times. The CDR3 bases are TGCAGTGCTATCGCTGATGAGTTTCTAGCCAAAAACATTCAGTACTTC. Protein: CSAIADEFLAKNIQYF. The chain carries TRBV20-1 and TRBJ2-4, with D hard to call. V lost 4 bases to trimming and J lost 0 bases, with 16 bases between them. There are 16 residues in the CDR3. The V gene's germline CDR1 is DFQATT and CDR2 SNEGSKA (reference sequence).

Ten or more counts support this clonotype. V gene TRBV7-2 combines with J gene TRBJ2-1; 11 bases fit TRBD1. CDR3 length: 18 residues. Trimming at V came to 0 bases and at J to 6 bases, leaving 10 bases not matched to a gene. Germline values: CDR1 SGHTA, CDR2 FQGNSA. CDR3 loop: CASSLAFGTGGVSNEQFF. In DNA, the CDR3 is TGTGCCAGCAGCTTAGCGTTTGGGACAGGGGGAGTAAGCAATGAGCAGTTCTTC.

At least ten counts were recorded for this clonotype. The CDR3 sequence is CASTGRGYEQYF. DNA for the CDR3: TGTGCCAGCACGGGCAGAGGCTACGAGCAGTACTTC. The chain joins TRBV12-3 or TRBV12-4 to TRBJ2-7; D unresolved. V was cut by 7 bases and J by 3 bases, with 10 bases left in between. This CDR3 has 12 amino acids.

This clonotype was detected many times. The chain is built from TRBV6-6 and TRBJ1-2; 7 bases are shared with TRBD1. CDR1 is MNHNY, CDR2 SVGAGI, per germline (reference sequence). This CDR3 spans 13 amino acids. J gave up 6 bases and V 6 bases, and 7 bases lay outside the gene matches. The chain's CDR3 is CASRPTGSNGYTF. CDR3 bases: TGTGCCAGCAGGCCGACAGGGTCGAATGGCTACACCTTC.

This clonotype was counted ten times or more. The rearrangement links TRBV7-2 to TRBJ2-2; 10 positions agree with TRBD2. This CDR3 comprises 15 residues. CDR1 SGHTA and CDR2 FQGNSA come from the germline V gene. Trimming took 4 bases from V and 5 from J; bases not matched to a gene: 4. DNA of the CDR3: TGTGCCAGCAGCTCAGAGACTAGCGGGACCGGGGAGCTGTTTTTT. It translates to CASSSETSGTGELFF.